The rows below give T cell receptor beta chains drawn from one sample of a study of shared clonotypes between healthy human individuals. The data were produced by immunoSEQ multiplex PCR, yet TCRdb's version contains in-frame clones alone and is incomplete. Here the sample spans 2 million to 2.5 million clones, about nine tenths being singletons. The specimen was naive CD4+ T cells from PBMCs. These receptors were taken from a man aged 18 to 30 in good health. Some clones in this sample may be carry-over from other donors' samples. CDR3s include the opening cysteine and the closing phenylalanine or tryptophan. D genes are given only for firm matches. Size is omitted from some rows. Given values are once, few, many or a class for expanded clones.

TRBJ1-2 few 11 TRBV29-1 NA TGCAGCGTTGGTTCAGGGTATGGCTACACCTTC CSVGSGYGYTF
TRBJ2-3 NA 15 TRBV28 NA TGTGCCAGCAGTACTCCGGGACGGCTCACAGATACGCAGTATTTT CASSTPGRLTDTQYF
TRBJ2-3 NA 14 TRBV7-3 NA TGTGCCAGCAGCCTGAGTCGGTGGGGAGATACGCAGTATTTT CASSLSRWGDTQYF
TRBJ2-4 NA 15 TRBV4-1 NA TGCGCCAGCAGCGGACTTTGGGGTGTGAAAAACATTCAGTACTTC CASSGLWGVKNIQYF
TRBJ2-3 NA 15 TRBV28 NA TGTGCCAGCAGTGTTAGGTGGCAGAGCACAGATACGCAGTATTTT CASSVRWQSTDTQYF
TRBJ2-5 NA 11 TRBV28 NA TGTGCCAGCACCATAGAAGAGACCCAGTACTTC CASTIEETQYF
TRBJ1-3 NA 12 TRBV5-1 NA TGCGCCAGCAGCACAGACTCCGGCACCATATATTTT CASSTDSGTIYF
TRBJ1-1 NA 16 TRBV14 NA TGTGCCAGCAGCCACCCCCGACAGTTGGGGAACACTGAAGCTTTCTTT CASSHPRQLGNTEAFF
TRBJ2-5 NA 16 TRBV7-6 NA TGTGCCAGCAGCCTTGGGGGGCCCGGGGGCCAAGAGACCCAGTACTTC CASSLGGPGGQETQYF
TRBJ2-7 NA 13 TRBV29-1 TRBD1 TGCAGCGTTGACGGGACAGGGCCCTACGAGCAGTACTTC CSVDGTGPYEQYF
TRBJ1-5 NA 14 TRBV19 NA TGTGCCAGTAGTATGCGACTAGGCAATCAGCCCCAGCATTTT CASSMRLGNQPQHF
TRBJ2-2 NA 14 TRBV6-6 NA TGTGCCAGTAGGCAGTCCTCGAACACCGGGGAGCTGTTTTTT CASRQSSNTGELFF
TRBJ2-7 few 15 TRBV28 TRBD2 TGTGCCAGCAGCCTAAGGACTAGCGGTGCCTACGAGCAGTACTTC CASSLRTSGAYEQYF
TRBJ2-7 once 13 TRBV15 NA TGTGCCACCAGCAGAGGCCAAGGTCGGGAGCAGTACTTC CATSRGQGREQYF
TRBJ1-3 NA 21 TRBV18 NA TGTGCCAGCTCACCACTTTTATCAGCTGGATCCGGAAACGGGGCTGGAAACACCATATATTTT CASSPLLSAGSGNGAGNTIYF
TRBJ2-2 NA 18 TRBV4-3 TRBD1 TGCGCCAGCAGCCAAGCGAGAGGGCAGGGGGCAAACACCGGGGAGCTGTTTTTT CASSQARGQGANTGELFF
TRBJ2-7 NA 13 TRBV5-8 TRBD1 TGTGCCAGCAGCCGGGACAGGGCCTACGAGCAGTACTTC CASSRDRAYEQYF
TRBJ2-2 once 15 TRBV19 NA TGTGCCAGTAGTATAGATAGCAGGGCCACCGGGGAGCTGTTTTTT CASSIDSRATGELFF
TRBJ1-6 NA 12 TRBV30 NA TGTGCCTGGAGGGGGGAAGGATCACCCCTCCACTTT CAWRGEGSPLHF
TRBJ2-7 NA 12 TRBV6-6 NA TGTGCCAGCACCTCAGGGCCCTACGAGCAGTACTTC CASTSGPYEQYF
TRBJ1-1 NA 13 TRBV15 NA TGTGCCACCAGCAGAGATTACAGCGTAGGGGCTTTCTTT CATSRDYSVGAFF
TRBJ2-7 NA 13 TRBV10-2 NA TGCGCCAGCAGTGAGGCTAGACGGAACGAGCAGTACTTC CASSEARRNEQYF
TRBJ2-6 NA 19 TRBV10-3 TRBD1 TGTGCCATCAGTGAGTCGACTCGGAAACAGGGGGCTGGGGCCAACGTCCTGACTTTC CAISESTRKQGAGANVLTF
TRBJ2-7 NA 17 TRBV5-1 NA TGCGCCAGCAGCTTACGACTACCGGCAGGGGGGTCCTACGAGCAGTACTTC CASSLRLPAGGSYEQYF
TRBJ1-1 NA 12 TRBV2 NA TGTGCCAGCGCCAGCTTGAACACTGAAGCTTTCTTT CASASLNTEAFF
TRBJ1-5 once 14 TRBV19 TRBD1 TGTGCCAGTAGGACAGGGGAGGGGGTTCAGCCCCAGCATTTT CASRTGEGVQPQHF
TRBJ2-3 NA 15 TRBV5-1 NA TGCGCCAGCAGCTTGGAGAGCGGCCCCACAGATACGCAGTATTTT CASSLESGPTDTQYF
TRBJ2-7 few 16 TRBV27 NA TGTGCCAGCAGTTTATTCAGGGAAGCGGTAACGTACGAGCAGTACTTC CASSLFREAVTYEQYF
TRBJ2-5 NA 16 TRBV5-1 TRBD1 TGCGCCAGCAGCTTGGGGGACAGTGGGAAAGAGGTGACCCAGTACTTC CASSLGDSGKEVTQYF
TRBJ2-7 NA 14 TRBV6-5 NA TGTGCCAGCAGGGGAGGTTTTCCGGGGGTTGAGCAGTACTTC CASRGGFPGVEQYF
TRBJ2-5 NA 16 TRBV4-1 TRBD2 TGCGCCAGCAGCCTACCGGGACTAGCGGGACAAGAGACCCAGTACTTC CASSLPGLAGQETQYF
TRBJ2-7 NA 14 TRBV6-1 TRBD1 TGTGCCAGCAGTGAAGATAGCAGGGGGCGGGAGCAGTACTTC CASSEDSRGREQYF
TRBJ2-7 NA 15 TRBV4-2 NA TGTGCCAGCAGCCAAGTCGTAGGCCCAACCTACGAGCAGTACTTC CASSQVVGPTYEQYF
TRBJ1-5 NA 12 TRBV2 NA TGTGCCAGCAAGGGGGGAAATCAGCCCCAGCATTTT CASKGGNQPQHF
TRBJ2-7 once 13 TRBV6-6 NA TGTGCCAGCAGACCTTCGGGGGCCTACGAGCAGTACTTC CASRPSGAYEQYF
TRBJ1-3 NA 16 TRBV10-2 TRBD1 TGCGCCAGCAGTCCCGGGACAGTTGACTCTGGAAACACCATATATTTT CASSPGTVDSGNTIYF
TRBJ2-1 NA 18 TRBV11-2 TRBD2 TGTGCCAGCAGCTTAGATCAGACTAGCGGTCTTTCCTACAATGAGCAGTTCTTC CASSLDQTSGLSYNEQFF